The text below deals with one T cell receptor beta chain. Antigen: not known. The sample comes from a study of response to subunit inactivated influenza vaccine. TCRdb called the RT-PCR reads again in MiXCR, with one record for every CDR3 protein. This sample yields over 150,000 distinct CDR3 sequences, of which roughly 8.7% are seen a single time; under 13% belongs to the top ten. Study-wide results and limits: The study's authors posited that every seasonal influenza vaccination enlists few new T cells.

The V gene's germline CDR1 is LNHNV and CDR2 YYDKDF (reference sequence). This CDR3 is built from 13 residues. V shed 1 base, J shed 7 bases, and the junction held 2 bases outside the gene matches. This sequence originates from a man aged 50 to 60 who received an inactivated influenza vaccine. The sequenced sample was non-naive T cells sorted from PBMCs, obtained on the day of vaccination. V and J are TRBV15 and TRBJ1-1, with 8 nucleotides matching TRBD1. The CDR3 bases are TGTGCCACCAGCAGAGGGACAGGGAATGAAGCTTTCTTT. Translated: CATSRGTGNEAFF.